Below, 24 T cell receptor beta chains from the same sample are listed, as sequenced in a study of Ad26.COV2.S vaccination and SARS-CoV-2 variants. Data came from immunoSEQ multiplex PCR; TCRdb stores just in-frame clones and leaves some out. Of around 310,000 clones listed, roughly nine tenths are singletons. As to treatment: around 19 received Ad26.COV2.S at low or high dose, single or two shots; roughly 5 received placebo; per-sample allocation not given. Sample collection was performed on day 63 after the first vaccine or placebo injection. The starting material was peripheral blood, obtained in a trial of Ad26.COV2.S vaccine versus placebo. All receptors derive from a person aged 18 to 65 who received the Ad26.COV2.S COVID-19 vaccine or a placebo.

J is TRBJ1-1 and V is TRBV7-2; D not certain. V lost 4 bases and J lost 1, with 13 bases in between. Germline lookup yields CDR1 SGHTA and CDR2 FQGNSA. There are 15 residues in the CDR3. The CDR3 spells CASSSAATWNTEAFF. The CDR3, as DNA: TGTGCCAGCAGCTCCGCAGCCACCTGGAACACTGAAGCTTTCTTT.

The CDR3 reads CASSLGLAVPRYNEQFF. In nucleotides, the CDR3 is TGTGCCAGCAGCTTAGGGCTAGCGGTACCCAGATACAATGAGCAGTTCTTC. The chain is built from TRBV13 and TRBJ2-1; 7 nucleotides line up with TRBD2. This CDR3 is 17 amino acids long. The junction had 9 bases not matched to a gene; V was cut back by 0 bases and J by 4 bases. Germline-derived CDR1 and CDR2 are PRHDT and FYEKMQ (reference sequence).

The V gene is TRBV19, the J gene TRBJ2-5; D assignment may be TRBD1 or TRBD2 (6 bases each). This CDR3 comprises 19 residues. Trimming took 3 bases from V and 5 from J, leaving 28 bases between them. Germline-derived CDR1 and CDR2 are LNHDA and SQIVND (reference sequence). In DNA form, the CDR3 reads TGTGCCAGTAGTATTGTGATTGAGGGGGGTGAAGTTTTGAGGGAGACCCAGTACTTC. Encoded protein: CASSIVIEGGEVLRETQYF.

The chain couples TRBV25-1 to TRBJ2-6, with D possibly being TRBD1 (5 bases). Trimming stripped 9 bases from V and 4 bases from J, with 19 bases between. There are 16 residues in the CDR3. Germline CDR1 is MGHDK and CDR2 is SYGVNS. The CDR3 bases are TGTGCCAGTCAAGGGCAGGGTCTCCTCGGGGCCAACGTCCTGACTTTC. Its translation: CASQGQGLLGANVLTF. Together with reference TRBV25-1 and TRBJ2-6, the CDR3 gives the full variable domain: EADIYQTPRYLVIGTGKKITLECSQTMGHDKMYWYQQDPGMELHLIHYSYGVNSTEKGDLSSESTVSRIRTEHFPLTLESARPSHTSQYLCASQGQGLLGANVLTFGAGSRLTVL.

This clone was counted once. V gene TRBV9 combines with J gene TRBJ2-3; D remains ambiguous. Germline CDR1 is SGDLS and CDR2 is YYNGEE. This CDR3 is 13 amino acids long. Deletions cut 4 bases from V and 5 bases from J, with 11 bases between. The CDR3, as DNA: TGTGCCAGCAGCTTGACCATATTAGATACGCAGTATTTT. It specifies CASSLTILDTQYF. Looking up the rest from reference TRBV9 and TRBJ2-3 gives the full variable domain: DSGVTQTPKHLITATGQRVTLRCSPRSGDLSVYWYQQSLDQGLQFLIQYYNGEERAKGNILERFSAQQFPDLHSELNLSSLELGDSALYFCASSLTILDTQYFGPGTRLTVL.

The rearrangement uses TRBV3-1 (or the pseudogene TRBV3-2) and TRBJ1-5, with 8 bases matching TRBD1. Germline V gene sequence: CDR1 LGHDT, CDR2 YNNKEL (reference sequence). The CDR3 is 15 amino acids. V was clipped by 4 bases and J by 3 bases; unmatched bases: 5. CDR3 protein: CASSRGQGTNQPQHF. In DNA, the CDR3 is TGTGCCAGCAGCCGAGGACAGGGCACCAATCAGCCCCAGCATTTT.

The chain combines TRBV29-1 with TRBJ1-2; no definite D call. CDR1 and CDR2 from the germline V gene are SQVTM and ANQGSEA. V dropped 6 bases and J dropped 8 bases, with 7 bases sitting between them. The CDR3 loop spans 9 amino acids. The CDR3 DNA reads as TGCAGCGTACCCGGGGGCTACACCTTC. Residues: CSVPGGYTF. The variable domain in full, with the rest retrieved from reference TRBV29-1 and TRBJ1-2, is SAVISQKPSRDICQRGTSLTIQCQVDSQVTMMFWYRQQPGQSLTLIATANQGSEATYESGFVIDKFPISRPNLTFSTLTVSNMSPEDSSIYLCSVPGGYTFGSGTRLTVV.

This chain connects TRBV13 to TRBJ1-2; a weak D match, TRBD1 (6 bases). V was cut by 3 bases and J by 2 bases, with 7 bases left in between. Germline CDR1 reads PRHDT; CDR2 reads FYEKMQ (reference sequence). There are 13 residues in the CDR3. CDR3 nucleotide sequence: TGTGCCAGCAGCTTGGACAGCAACTATGGCTACACCTTC. Translation: CASSLDSNYGYTF.

V and J are TRBV7-9 and TRBJ1-1; D gene ambiguous. Trimming shortened V by 2 bases and J by 0 bases, and 10 bases separated the two germline ends. The germline V gene has CDR1 SEHNR and CDR2 FQNEAQ (reference sequence). The length of the CDR3 is 15 residues. The CDR3 here is CASSLLQSMNTEAFF. CDR3 coding DNA: TGTGCCAGCAGCTTATTACAGTCCATGAACACTGAAGCTTTCTTT.

The chain couples TRBV13 to TRBJ2-3, with 8 bases fitting TRBD1. Germline assignment: CDR1 PRHDT and CDR2 FYEKMQ (reference sequence). The CDR3 runs to 15 residues. Trimming removed 4 bases from V and 0 bases from J; junction bases left unmatched: 3. DNA of the CDR3: TGTGCCAGCAGCTCGACAGGGGTTAGCACAGATACGCAGTATTTT. Its translation is CASSSTGVSTDTQYF. The complete variable domain, with remaining parts taken from reference TRBV13 and TRBJ2-3, reads AAGVIQSPRHLIKEKRETATLKCYPIPRHDTVYWYQQGPGQDPQFLISFYEKMQSDKGSIPDRFSAQQFSDYHSELNMSSLELGDSALYFCASSSTGVSTDTQYFGPGTRLTVL.

The chain links TRBV10-3 to TRBJ1-2; possibly TRBD1 for D (5 bases). The CDR3 has 15 residues. V was shortened by 0 bases and J by 4 bases, with 12 bases between the two germline ends. Germline values: CDR1 ENHRY, CDR2 SYGVKD. The CDR3 coding sequence is TGTGCCATCAGTGAGTCGAGACAGATCTCCTATGGCTACACCTTC. The encoded protein is CAISESRQISYGYTF.

This rearrangement joins TRBV28 to TRBJ1-3, with D unresolved. CDR1 and CDR2 (germline): MDHEN, SYDVKM. The CDR3 length is 13 residues. Trimming stripped 7 bases from V and 7 bases from J, with 14 bases between. CDR3 region: CASTSPPVNTIYF. The CDR3 nucleotides read TGTGCCAGCACCTCCCCCCCGGTGAACACCATATATTTT.

The genes are TRBV6-2 or TRBV6-3 and TRBJ2-6, with D hard to call. V lost 2 bases and J lost 0, with 5 bases in between. Looked up from germline, CDR1 is MNHEY and CDR2 is SVGEGT. The CDR3 is 15 amino acids. CDR3 amino acids: CASSYHASGANVLTF. The CDR3 coding sequence is TGTGCCAGCAGTTACCACGCCTCTGGGGCCAACGTCCTGACTTTC.

On this clone: The identical CDR3 is also encoded by other nucleotide sequences in the sample. The J gene is TRBJ2-7, the V gene TRBV6-6, with 7 positions matching TRBD2. The CDR3 loop spans 15 amino acids. The V gene end was trimmed by 5 bases and the J gene end by 0 bases; junction bases not matched to a gene: 7. Germline CDR1 MNHNY, CDR2 SVGAGI (reference sequence). CDR3 nucleotides: TGTGCCAGCAGTCCTAGCGGAATGAGCTCCTACGAGCAGTACGTC. This gives the protein CASSPSGMSSYEQYV.

CDR3 sequence: CASSLSVNTEAFF. The CDR3 DNA follows: TGTGCCAGCAGCTTATCGGTGAACACTGAAGCTTTCTTT. The V gene is TRBV7-8, the J gene TRBJ1-1; no firm D call. Germline V gives CDR1 SGHVS, CDR2 FQNEAQ. V gave up 2 bases and J gave up 0 bases, with 4 bases separating them. The CDR3 is 13 residues long.

This clone was recorded once. The chain recombines TRBV28 with TRBJ2-7; TRBD1 agrees at 11 bases. V lost 6 bases to trimming and J lost 6 bases; unmatched junction nucleotides: 10. This CDR3 has 15 amino acids. Germline CDR1 is MDHEN and CDR2 is SYDVKM. CDR3 in amino acids: CASSDGQGARAEQYV. As DNA, the CDR3 is TGTGCCAGCAGCGATGGACAGGGGGCCAGGGCCGAGCAGTACGTC.

There are a few counts of this clone. This rearrangement joins TRBV7-9 to TRBJ1-2, with D uncertain. V lost 6 bases and J lost 3, with 11 bases in between. Germline V gene sequence: CDR1 SEHNR, CDR2 FQNEAQ (reference sequence). The CDR3 length is 13 residues. The CDR3 sequence: CASSFGRDYGYTF. CDR3 DNA sequence: TGTGCCAGCAGTTTCGGACGGGACTATGGCTACACCTTC.

The rearrangement uses TRBV6-1 and TRBJ1-5; 8 bases fit TRBD1. V gave up 1 base and J gave up 6 bases; unmatched junction bases: 8. Germline V gives CDR1 MNHNS, CDR2 SASEGT. There are 16 residues in the CDR3. The CDR3 sequence: CASSEDGQGSSQPQHF. CDR3 bases: TGTGCCAGCAGTGAAGACGGACAGGGTAGTAGTCAGCCCCAGCATTTT.

This clone was seen just once. The CDR3 is CASRITSGGGDEQFF. CDR3 bases: TGTGCCAGCAGGATTACTAGCGGAGGTGGCGATGAGCAGTTCTTC. The chain joins TRBV11-1 to TRBJ2-1, with TRBD2 identical over 8 bases. J was trimmed by 8 bases and V by 6 bases; bases with no gene match: 12. Per germline, CDR1 SGHAT and CDR2 FQDESV (reference sequence). The CDR3 runs to 15 residues.

This chain links TRBV5-1 with TRBJ2-7; TRBD1 might be the D (6 bases). CDR1 and CDR2 (germline): SGHRS, YFSETQ. V lost 0 bases and J lost 4, with 8 bases in between. This CDR3 is 13 amino acids long. For the CDR3, the DNA is TGCGCCAGCAGCTTGGACAGGGTTTACGAGCAGTACTTC. It is translated as CASSLDRVYEQYF.

The V gene is TRBV6-2 or TRBV6-3, the J gene TRBJ1-5, with D unclear. The germline CDR1 and CDR2 sequences are MNHEY and SVGEGT. V shed 4 bases and J shed 9 bases, with 10 bases lying between them. This CDR3 comprises 12 residues. CDR3 coding DNA: TGTGCCAGCAGTTTTGCAGGTTCGCCCCAGCATTTT. It codes for CASSFAGSPQHF.

The CDR3 sequence: CASSATGGNQPQHF. The CDR3 DNA sequence: TGTGCCAGCAGTGCCACCGGGGGGAATCAGCCCCAGCATTTT. This chain uses TRBV27 with TRBJ1-5; maybe TRBD1 (5 bases). Germline CDR1 reads MNHEY; CDR2 reads SMNVEV (reference sequence). This CDR3 contains 14 residues. Between the trimmed V and J ends, which lost 5 bases and 4 bases, there was a span of 12 bases.

This clone is a singleton in its sample. V and J are TRBV5-1 and TRBJ2-6; tentatively, D is TRBD1 (6 bases). The V end was cut by 6 bases, the J end by 1 base, with 8 bases between. This CDR3 comprises 14 residues. Per germline, CDR1 SGHRS and CDR2 YFSETQ. CDR3: CASTQGSGANVLTF. CDR3 bases: TGCGCCAGCACCCAGGGGTCTGGGGCCAACGTCCTGACTTTC.

The genes are TRBV6-1 and TRBJ2-7; TRBD2 agrees at 9 bases. The CDR3 is made up of 17 amino acids. Germline V gene lookup returns CDR1 MNHNS and CDR2 SASEGT. V gave up 0 bases and J gave up 2 bases; unmatched junction bases: 8. The CDR3 nucleotides are TGTGCCAGCAGTGAAGCCCTGGGGTCTAGCGGGACCTACGAGCAGTACGTC. Its protein product is CASSEALGSSGTYEQYV.